The sequence of this T cell receptor beta chain was determined in a study of blood T cell repertoires in COVID-19. Clones were sequenced by immunoSEQ multiplex PCR, and TCRdb holds only the in-frame ones, with some missing. This repertoire shows about 71,000 clones, just over 90% found once; its top ten account for 5.1%. With 5 bases clipped from V and 4 bases from J, the junction kept 7 bases outside the gene matches. The CDR3 has 14 amino acids. Germline-derived CDR1 and CDR2 are SQVTM and ANQGSEA. Sequencing used peripheral blood. This chain uses TRBV29-1 with TRBJ2-3; 9 nucleotides match TRBD1. This receptor was taken from a woman aged 18 to 35 with acute or convalescent COVID-19. The DNA of the CDR3 is TGCAGCGTTTCCCGGGACAGGGAAGCAGATACGCAGTATTTT. Encoded protein: CSVSRDREADTQYF.